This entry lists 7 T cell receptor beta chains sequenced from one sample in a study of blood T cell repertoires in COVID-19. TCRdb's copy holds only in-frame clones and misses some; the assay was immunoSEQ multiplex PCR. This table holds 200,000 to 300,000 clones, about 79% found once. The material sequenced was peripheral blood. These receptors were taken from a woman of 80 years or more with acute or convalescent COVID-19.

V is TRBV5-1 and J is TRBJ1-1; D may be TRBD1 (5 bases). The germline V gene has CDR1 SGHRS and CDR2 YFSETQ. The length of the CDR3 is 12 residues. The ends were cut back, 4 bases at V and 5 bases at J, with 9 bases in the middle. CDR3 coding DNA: TGCGCCAGCAGCCCCCGGGGGACTGAAGCTTTCTTT. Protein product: CASSPRGTEAFF.

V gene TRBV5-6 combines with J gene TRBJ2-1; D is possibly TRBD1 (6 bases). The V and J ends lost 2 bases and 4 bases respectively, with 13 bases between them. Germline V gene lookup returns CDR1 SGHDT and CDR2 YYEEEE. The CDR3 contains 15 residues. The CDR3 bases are TGTGCCAGCAGCTTTAGTACAGGGATATACAATGAGCAGTTCTTC. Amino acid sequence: CASSFSTGIYNEQFF.

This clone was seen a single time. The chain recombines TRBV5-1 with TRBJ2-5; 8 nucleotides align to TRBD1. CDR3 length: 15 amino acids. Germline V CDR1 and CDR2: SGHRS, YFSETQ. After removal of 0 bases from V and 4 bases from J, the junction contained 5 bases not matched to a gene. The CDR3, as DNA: TGCGCCAGCAGCTTGGGACAGGGGTCTGGAGAGACCCAGTACTTC. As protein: CASSLGQGSGETQYF.

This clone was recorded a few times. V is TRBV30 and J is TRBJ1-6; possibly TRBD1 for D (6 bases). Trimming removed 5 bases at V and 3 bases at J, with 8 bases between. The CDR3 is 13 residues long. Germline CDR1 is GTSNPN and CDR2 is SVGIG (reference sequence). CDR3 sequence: CAWEQGYNSPLHF. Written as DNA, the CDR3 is TGTGCCTGGGAACAGGGCTATAATTCACCCCTCCACTTT.

CDR3 in DNA: TGTGCCAGCAGCGTCAGGGATAGCAATCAGCCCCAGCATTTT. Protein: CASSVRDSNQPQHF. This rearrangement joins TRBV7-2 to TRBJ1-5; D is possibly TRBD1 (5 bases). The germline V gene has CDR1 SGHTA and CDR2 FQGNSA. The V end was cut by 5 bases, the J end by 0 bases, with 8 bases between. The CDR3 has 14 amino acids.

The CDR3 sequence is CATSPSWSNEQFF. The CDR3 DNA reads TGTGCCACCAGCCCTTCCTGGAGCAATGAGCAGTTCTTC. V usage is TRBV15 and J usage is TRBJ2-1; D not certain. V lost 5 bases, J lost 6 bases, and 11 bases lay in between. CDR3 length: 13 amino acids. Germline CDR1 and CDR2: LNHNV and YYDKDF (reference sequence).

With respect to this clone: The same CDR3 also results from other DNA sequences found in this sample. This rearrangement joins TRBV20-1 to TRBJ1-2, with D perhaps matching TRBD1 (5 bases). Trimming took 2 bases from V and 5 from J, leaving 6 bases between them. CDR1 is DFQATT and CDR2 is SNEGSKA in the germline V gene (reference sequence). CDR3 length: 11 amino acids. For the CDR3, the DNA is TGCAGTGCTAGAACAGGTTATGGCTACACCTTC. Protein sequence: CSARTGYGYTF.